A selection of T cell receptor beta chains follows, all from one sample in a study of CD8 T cells in ankylosing spondylitis. TCRdb ran MiXCR on the 5' RACE reads and lists one entry per CDR3 protein. The sample has roughly 250,000 distinct CDR3 sequences, approximately 10% seen once; the top ten hold 2.6%. Source material: blood, either unsorted or a sorted T cell fraction (not recorded which). Every receptor here comes from a male donor with ankylosing spondylitis or in good health (not recorded which). Each CDR3 is given with its conserved first and last residue. A D gene is named only where the DNA matches it firmly. A clone size is listed for some rows: how often the clone was seen (once, few, many), or a class if it is expanded.

TRBJ2-5	TRBV5-1	TRBD2	many	TGCGCCAGCAGCTTTTCTCGGACTAGCGGGGCCCAAGAGACCCAGTACTTC	CASSFSRTSGAQETQYF
TRBJ2-7	TRBV20-1	TRBD2	many	TGCAGTGCTGAGCGGACTAGCGGGTACGAGCAGTACTTC	CSAERTSGYEQYF
TRBJ2-5	TRBV6-5	NA	many	TGTGCCAGCAAATTTTGGGAGACCCAGTACTTC	CASKFWETQYF
TRBJ2-3	TRBV7-9	NA	few	TGTGCCAGCAGCTTAGTCGGGGGAACGCAGTATTTT	CASSLVGGTQYF
TRBJ2-5	TRBV12-3/TRBV12-4	NA	many	TGTGCCAGCAGTTTGCACAGCCCCCAAGAGACCCAGTACTTC	CASSLHSPQETQYF
TRBJ1-5	TRBV12-3/TRBV12-4	TRBD1	many	TGTGCCAGCAGTCCCCGACAGGGGGCTGGACAGCCCCAGCATTTT	CASSPRQGAGQPQHF
TRBJ1-4	TRBV28	NA	many	TGTGCCAGCAGTTTACTAGAGGCAACTAATGAAAAACTGTTTTTT	CASSLLEATNEKLFF
TRBJ2-5	TRBV11-2	TRBD1	many	TGTGCCAGCAGCTTAGATTATCCAGGGGGATGGGGAGAGACCCAGTACTTC	CASSLDYPGGWGETQYF
TRBJ2-7	TRBV20-1	TRBD1	many	TGCAGTGCTAGCCCCACACGGACAGGGCCCTACGAGCAGTACTTC	CSASPTRTGPYEQYF
TRBJ1-1	TRBV7-9	NA	many	TGTGCCAGCAGCTTACAGGGAGCTGAAGCTTTCTTT	CASSLQGAEAFF
TRBJ2-1	TRBV10-3	NA	NA	TGTGCCATCAGTGAACTAGCCCCAGGTGAGCAGTTCTTC	CAISELAPGEQFF
TRBJ1-1	TRBV6-1	NA	NA	TGTGCCAGCACCACACTCCGGGGGCAGAACACTGAAGCTTTCTTT	CASTTLRGQNTEAFF
TRBJ1-2	TRBV30	NA	many	TGTGCCTGGAGCGGAACAGGGATTTATGGCTACACCTTC	CAWSGTGIYGYTF
TRBJ2-1	TRBV15	TRBD2	many	TGTGCCACCAGCAGACCTTTAGCGGGGAGCTCCTACAATGAGCAGTTCTTC	CATSRPLAGSSYNEQFF
TRBJ2-5	TRBV15	TRBD1	many	TGTGCCACCAGCGGAACCGGGACAGGGGCTCGAGGGGAGACCCAGTACTTC	CATSGTGTGARGETQYF
TRBJ1-5	TRBV2	NA	many	TGTGCCAGCGCGATCAGGGCAAGCAATCAGCCCCAGCATTTT	CASAIRASNQPQHF
TRBJ2-1	TRBV3-1	NA	NA	TGTGCCACCTGCCAAGAAGAAAAGTTCGGGAGTTTGGACAATGAGCAGTTCTTC	CATCQEEKFGSLDNEQFF
TRBJ2-3	TRBV6-1	NA	NA	TGTGCCAGCAGTAGGCAGGGTAAAACAGATACGCAGTATTTT	CASSRQGKTDTQYF
TRBJ2-1	TRBV6-1	TRBD1	few	TGTGCCAGCAGCACCAATACAGGGGGGTTCCACAATGAGCAGTTCTTC	CASSTNTGGFHNEQFF
TRBJ2-7	TRBV6-1	NA	many	TGTGCCAGCGGAAGAGAGAGCTCCTACGAGCAGTACTTC	CASGRESSYEQYF
TRBJ1-1	TRBV20-1	NA	many	TGCAGTGCTAGCCAGGGATCGGCCAGTGAAGCTTTCTTT	CSASQGSASEAFF
TRBJ1-2	TRBV20-1	NA	many	TGCAGTGCTAGAGATTCTGGAGTTAACTATGGCTACACCTTC	CSARDSGVNYGYTF
TRBJ1-2	TRBV14	TRBD1	NA	TGTGCCAGCAGCCAAGCCGACAGGGTGGGACGCTATGGCTACACCTTC	CASSQADRVGRYGYTF
TRBJ1-4	TRBV5-6	NA	many	TGTGCCAGCACCTTCTCAGGTGGGGGCGAAAAACTGTTTTTT	CASTFSGGGEKLFF
TRBJ2-7	TRBV12-3/TRBV12-4	NA	many	TGTGCCAGCAGTTTAGAGGCGGGGGCCTCCTACGAGCAGTACTTC	CASSLEAGASYEQYF
TRBJ1-5	TRBV5-1	NA	many	TGCGCCAGCAGCTTGGATCCGGGGGATAGCAATCAGCCCCAGCATTTT	CASSLDPGDSNQPQHF
TRBJ1-4	TRBV3-1	TRBD1	NA	TGTGCCAGCAGCTCCCCCGGGACAGGGGTTGAAAAACTGTTTTTT	CASSSPGTGVEKLFF
TRBJ2-1	TRBV9	NA	few	TGTGCCAGCAACTTTGGGGGAGGTTTTATGAATGAGCAGTTCTTC	CASNFGGGFMNEQFF
TRBJ2-7	TRBV30	TRBD1	many	TGTGCCTGGAGTAAGACAGGGGGCTCCTACGAGCAGTACTTC	CAWSKTGGSYEQYF
TRBJ2-7	TRBV12-3/TRBV12-4	NA	many	TGTGCCAGCAGCTTGGGGCTCGGAGCCTACGAGCAGTACTTC	CASSLGLGAYEQYF
TRBJ1-1	TRBV3-1	TRBD1	NA	TGTGCCAGCCTCCCAACAGGGGGCGTGTTGGGCACTGAAGCTTTCTTT	CASLPTGGVLGTEAFF
TRBJ2-7	TRBV20-1	NA	many	TGCAGTGCCCCGGACAGTGTCTACGAGCAGTACTTC	CSAPDSVYEQYF
TRBJ2-3	TRBV29-1	NA	few	TGCAGCGTTGACGGGGTAGTAGCGCCTTGGCCTAGCACAGATACGCAGTATTTT	CSVDGVVAPWPSTDTQYF
TRBJ2-4	TRBV25-1	NA	few	TGTGCCAGCAGAGCCTACCGGGACACCAAAAACATTCAGTACTTC	CASRAYRDTKNIQYF
TRBJ2-1	TRBV29-1	NA	many	TGCAGTGTCATAGCAGGGGACAATGAGCAGTTCTTC	CSVIAGDNEQFF
TRBJ2-7	TRBV4-1	TRBD2	few	TGCGCCAGCAGCCAGGGGCCCGGGACTAGCGGGCCCTCTTCTTACTACGAGCAGTACTTC	CASSQGPGTSGPSSYYEQYF
TRBJ2-1	TRBV6-5	TRBD2	few	TGTGCCAGCAGTTTCCTGACTAGCGGGGGGAACTACAATGAGCAGTTCTTC	CASSFLTSGGNYNEQFF
TRBJ1-2	TRBV3-1	NA	many	TGTGCCAGCAGCCAGGGAGGGCCTGAATTCTTC	CASSQGGPEFF
TRBJ2-2	TRBV3-1	NA	many	TGTGCCAGCAGCCATTCGGGGACGGGTAACACCGGGGAGCTGTTTTTT	CASSHSGTGNTGELFF
TRBJ1-1	TRBV30	TRBD1	few	TGTGCCTGGAACAGGGGAGCCCTGAACACTGAAGCTTTCTTT	CAWNRGALNTEAFF
TRBJ1-2	TRBV5-1	TRBD1	many	TGCGCCAGCAGCCCAGGGGGTGGCTACACCTTC	CASSPGGGYTF
TRBJ2-7	TRBV7-8	TRBD2	few	TGTGCCAGCAGCTCGACTAGCGGGGTCGAGCAGTACTTC	CASSSTSGVEQYF
TRBJ2-1	TRBV11-3	NA	NA	TGTGCCAGCAGCTTTCTGGGTGCCTACAATGAGCAGTTCTTC	CASSFLGAYNEQFF
TRBJ2-7	TRBV14	NA	few	TGTGCCAGCAGCCAAGGTCTTCTCTCCTACGAGCAGTACTTC	CASSQGLLSYEQYF
TRBJ2-1	TRBV5-1	TRBD2	many	TGCGCCAGCAGCTTGGTGTCGGGCGGGAGGAACAATGAGCAGTTCTTC	CASSLVSGGRNNEQFF
TRBJ2-7	TRBV6-1	TRBD2	many	TGTGCCAGCAGTGAAGTTGGTAGCGGGCCATTGTTC	CASSEVGSGPLF